Each of the 25 T cell receptor beta chains below was sequenced from the same sample in a study of T-cell memory formation after mild COVID-19 (dated by TCRdb to the early 2020s). Library construction relied on 5' RACE. The run used an Illumina NovaSeq 6000. Through fastp at Q25 and MiXCR, TCRdb rebuilt clones from the public reads, retaining in-frame beta chains. For every CDR3 protein sequence, its rows merge into one entry that carries the most common genes and DNA. This sample lists hundreds of thousands of distinct CDR3 sequences; about 17% were detected once. Roughly a fifth of the sample rests with the top ten. The material sequenced was PBMCs or a T cell subset sorted from them (not recorded which). Every receptor here comes from a young man who had mild COVID-19 (a few samples of this study predate the infection). The sample titles of this study are shuffled in the database, so cell type and time point are left out; the donor was told from shared clones.

V is TRBV7-3 and J is TRBJ2-5, with a possible D match to TRBD2 (7 bases). Looked up from germline, CDR1 is SGHTA and CDR2 is FQGTGA. The CDR3 consists of 14 residues. The germline V and J ends were trimmed by 5 bases and 5 bases, with 15 bases remaining between them. The CDR3 bases are TGTGCCAGCAGCCCGGGGGGCCTTAGCGAGACCCAGTACTTC. It encodes CASSPGGLSETQYF.

The chain couples TRBV27 to TRBJ2-7; 8 bases align to TRBD1. Germline CDR1 and CDR2: MNHEY and SMNVEV (reference sequence). This CDR3 has 14 amino acids. Germline trimming cut 6 bases from V and 4 bases from J; bases unmatched to any gene: 8. The CDR3 sequence is CASRASGGGYEQYF. CDR3 sequence (DNA): TGTGCCAGCAGGGCCTCAGGGGGCGGTTACGAGCAGTACTTC.

The chain employs TRBV6-2 or TRBV6-3 and TRBJ2-1; 10 positions agree with TRBD2. V gave up 6 bases and J gave up 5 bases; unmatched junction bases: 10. The CDR3 extends over 16 amino acids. Per germline, CDR1 MNHEY and CDR2 SVGEGT. The CDR3 DNA reads as TGTGCCAGCAGCCGCATGGCAGCGGGGGGGCACAATGAGCAGTTCTTC. Translated, it gives CASSRMAAGGHNEQFF.

The rearrangement uses TRBV7-9 and TRBJ2-3; 8 nucleotides line up with TRBD2. Trimming took 11 bases from V and 0 from J; bases not matched to a gene: 10. In germline, CDR1 is SEHNR, CDR2 FQNEAQ (reference sequence). There are 15 residues in the CDR3. CDR3 sequence: CAGGEKRGSTDTQYF. CDR3 in DNA: TGTGCCGGAGGGGAGAAGCGGGGGAGCACAGATACGCAGTATTTT.

The CDR3 nucleotides are TGCAGTGCTAGAATCGCTTTCTCTGGAAACACCATATATTTT. Translation: CSARIAFSGNTIYF. The chain uses TRBV20-1 and TRBJ1-3; the D is unclear. The germline gives CDR1 DFQATT, CDR2 SNEGSKA (reference sequence). V dropped 2 bases and J dropped 0 bases, with 8 bases sitting between them. The CDR3 loop spans 14 amino acids.

In its sample, this clonotype was seen a few times. This sequence joins TRBV10-3 and TRBJ2-7; possible D gene TRBD1, 8 bases. Germline CDR1 and CDR2: ENHRY and SYGVKD. The ends were cut back, 3 bases at V and 4 bases at J, with 16 bases in the middle. This CDR3 is 15 amino acids long. The CDR3 loop is CAISDTGGVNYEQYF. Here the CDR3 DNA reads TGTGCCATCAGTGACACAGGGGGGGTGAATTACGAGCAGTACTTC.

The chain is built from TRBV30 and TRBJ1-4; D remains ambiguous. The CDR3 sequence is 14 residues long. Germline-derived CDR1 and CDR2 are GTSNPN and SVGIG (reference sequence). V lost 3 bases, J lost 0 bases, and 8 bases lay in between. The CDR3 reads CAWRPTATNEKLFF. DNA for the CDR3: TGTGCCTGGAGACCGACCGCAACTAATGAAAAACTGTTTTTT.

CDR3 protein: CASRDRVREQFF. The CDR3 DNA reads as TGTGCCAGCAGAGACAGGGTCCGTGAGCAGTTCTTC. The V call is TRBV2, the J call TRBJ2-1; 7 nucleotides agree with TRBD1. V lost 6 bases and J lost 9; bases outside the gene matches: 5. The CDR3 is 12 residues long. CDR1 is SNHLY and CDR2 is FYNNEI in the germline V gene.

This clonotype has only one observation. The chain combines TRBV10-3 with TRBJ2-3, with D hard to call. The V end lost 0 bases, the J end lost 5 bases, and 9 bases lay between the germline ends. The CDR3 loop spans 14 amino acids. Germline V lookup: CDR1 ENHRY, CDR2 SYGVKD. This chain's CDR3 is CAISESVVEDTQYF. The CDR3 nucleotides are TGTGCCATCAGTGAGTCGGTTGTTGAAGATACGCAGTATTTT.

This clonotype was found a few times. The gene calls are TRBV19 and TRBJ1-1; D call uncertain. Germline CDR1 reads LNHDA; CDR2 reads SQIVND (reference sequence). The CDR3 spans 10 residues. The CDR3 DNA follows: TGTGTAAAGAGGGCAAATGAAGCTTTCTTT. The encoded protein is CVKRANEAFF.

This rearrangement joins TRBV6-2 or TRBV6-3 to TRBJ2-7, with D maybe TRBD1 (6 bases). CDR1 and CDR2 from the germline V gene are MNHEY and SVGEGT. The CDR3 runs 17 residues. Trimming removed 9 bases from V and 7 bases from J, with 31 bases in between. The CDR3 DNA follows: TGTGCCAGTACCTCACAGGGTCCATCGCCGGAAATAGGGGAGCAGTACGTC. Residues: CASTSQGPSPEIGEQYV.

This clonotype was detected only a few times. The rearrangement joins TRBV25-1 to TRBJ2-3, with unresolved D. The germline V gene encodes CDR1 MGHDK and CDR2 SYGVNS. V lost 3 bases and J 3 bases, leaving 7 bases between the germline ends. The CDR3 is 13 amino acids. The DNA of the CDR3 is TGTGCCAGCAGTGACCGTATTACAGATACGCAGTATTTT. It encodes CASSDRITDTQYF. Full variable domain (missing parts from reference TRBV25-1 and TRBJ2-3): EADIYQTPRYLVIGTGKKITLECSQTMGHDKMYWYQQDPGMELHLIHYSYGVNSTEKGDLSSESTVSRIRTEHFPLTLESARPSHTSQYLCASSDRITDTQYFGPGTRLTVL.

In this sample, this clonotype turned up a few times. V gene TRBV27 combines with J gene TRBJ2-2, with a tentative D call TRBD2 (6 bases). V lost 8 bases and J lost 3, with 22 bases in between. The CDR3 contains 17 residues. Germline loops: CDR1 MNHEY, CDR2 SMNVEV (reference sequence). CDR3 nucleotides: TGTGCCAGCTTCGGGGGAAAGGTGGTCGGGTACACCGGGGAGCTGTTTTTT. Protein sequence: CASFGGKVVGYTGELFF.

This chain connects TRBV20-1 to TRBJ1-5; D is unclear. Trimming left V 3 bases short and J 5 bases short, with 11 bases between. Germline-derived CDR1 and CDR2 are DFQATT and SNEGSKA (reference sequence). This CDR3 is built from 13 residues. The chain's CDR3 is CSASEPSDQPQHF. CDR3 sequence (DNA): TGCAGTGCTAGTGAACCCTCGGATCAGCCCCAGCATTTT.

This clonotype has a handful of counts. This chain joins TRBV5-1 and TRBJ1-3; TRBD1 matches at 7 bases. V was clipped by 4 bases and J by 4 bases; unmatched bases: 8. The CDR3 is 15 amino acids. CDR1 is SGHRS, CDR2 YFSETQ, per germline. DNA of the CDR3: TGCGCCAGCAGCGGTGCTCGGGACAGAGGAAACACCATATATTTT. This codes for CASSGARDRGNTIYF.

This chain connects TRBV20-1 to TRBJ2-1, with D perhaps TRBD2 (6 bases). This CDR3 region has 13 residues. Germline loops: CDR1 DFQATT, CDR2 SNEGSKA (reference sequence). Between the trimmed V and J ends, which lost 4 bases and 7 bases, there was a span of 14 bases. In nucleotides, the CDR3 is TGCAGTGCTACCCCAGCCGGGACTAATGAGCAGTTCTTC. This encodes CSATPAGTNEQFF.

V usage is TRBV12-3 or TRBV12-4 and J usage is TRBJ2-1; unclear D gene. V lost 9 bases and J 4 bases, leaving 10 bases between the germline ends. The CDR3 spans 12 residues. Here the CDR3 reads CASSGLYNEQFF. CDR3 DNA sequence: TGTGCCAGTTCAGGCCTTTACAATGAGCAGTTCTTC.

The V gene is TRBV9, the J gene TRBJ2-3; tentative D call: TRBD2 (6 bases). The CDR3 spans 14 residues. Trimming pared 0 bases from V and 5 bases from J, leaving 10 bases between. Germline V gives CDR1 SGDLS, CDR2 YYNGEE. CDR3 nucleotides: TGTGCCAGCAGCGTAGAGGTGGGGGGAGATACGCAGTATTTT. Amino acids: CASSVEVGGDTQYF.

There are many counts of this clonotype. The chain uses TRBV12-3 or TRBV12-4 and TRBJ1-1, with D hard to call. The ends were cut back, 2 bases at V and 5 bases at J, with 9 bases in the middle. The CDR3 contains 13 residues. CDR3 DNA: TGTGCCAGCAGTTTAATAGGTGGGACTGAAGCTTTCTTT. Its translation is CASSLIGGTEAFF.

The V call is TRBV5-1, the J call TRBJ2-1; TRBD1 matches 10 bases. The germline CDR1 and CDR2 sequences are SGHRS and YFSETQ. CDR3 length: 16 amino acids. Trimming at V came to 4 bases and at J to 4 bases, leaving 8 bases not matched to a gene. This chain's CDR3 is CASSTARDRGYNEQFF. Here the CDR3 DNA reads TGCGCCAGCAGCACAGCCCGGGACAGGGGATACAATGAGCAGTTCTTC.

The J gene is TRBJ1-5, the V gene TRBV6-1, with D unclear. CDR1 is MNHNS and CDR2 is SASEGT in the germline V gene. The CDR3 length is 11 residues. Between the trimmed V and J ends, which lost 2 bases and 9 bases, there was a span of 5 bases. Written as DNA, the CDR3 is TGTGCCAGCAGTGAATGGGGGCCCCAGCATTTT. Protein product: CASSEWGPQHF.

This clonotype was recorded a few times. The chain employs TRBV27 and TRBJ2-2; 7 bases line up with TRBD1. Germline V gene data show CDR1 as MNHEY and CDR2 as SMNVEV (reference sequence). V lost 3 bases and J lost 1; bases outside the gene matches: 2. The CDR3 covers 15 residues. The CDR3 bases are TGTGCCAGCAGTTTTGGACAGGTGAACACCGGGGAGCTGTTTTTT. Translating it yields CASSFGQVNTGELFF.

The rearrangement uses TRBV29-1 and TRBJ2-7, with 11 bases fitting TRBD2. The CDR3 sequence is 14 residues long. Looked up from germline, CDR1 is SQVTM and CDR2 is ANQGSEA. The J segment lost 9 bases and the V segment lost 6 bases, leaving 13 bases of the junction unmatched. The CDR3 DNA sequence: TGCAGCGTGGTGGGGGTTAGCGGGAGGGCCTGGCAGTACTTC. This codes for CSVVGVSGRAWQYF.

This chain uses TRBV12-3 or TRBV12-4 with TRBJ2-4, with D perhaps TRBD2 (6 bases). Trimming removed 6 bases from V and 0 bases from J, with 9 bases in between. CDR3 length: 14 amino acids. The CDR3 DNA is TGTGCCAGCAGCCGGAGGGGAGCCAAAAACATTCAGTACTTC. It yields the protein CASSRRGAKNIQYF.

This rearrangement joins TRBV7-9 to TRBJ2-2; unclear D gene. The CDR3 runs to 15 residues. Trimming cost V 5 bases and J 1 base, with 11 bases left between them. Germline V CDR1 and CDR2: SEHNR, FQNEAQ (reference sequence). CDR3 sequence reads: CASSILPGNTGELFF. DNA of the CDR3: TGTGCCAGCAGCATATTACCCGGGAACACCGGGGAGCTGTTTTTT.